Below are 31 T cell receptor beta chains sequenced from a single sample in a study of T cells after yellow fever vaccination. MiXCR, run by TCRdb on the 5' RACE reads, gives a single entry per CDR3 protein. The sample records a few hundred thousand distinct CDR3 sequences, 17% being singletons. Sequencing used PBMCs, obtained 4 to 6 days after the first yellow fever vaccination. Receptors originate from a young man who received the YFV17D yellow fever vaccine.

This clonotype occurred a few times. The chain joins TRBV7-9 to TRBJ1-4; D ambiguous. This CDR3 comprises 13 residues. The germline CDR1 and CDR2 sequences are SEHNR and FQNEAQ (reference sequence). V lost 3 bases, J lost 4 bases, and 6 bases lay in between. CDR3 region: CASSLANNEKLFF. The CDR3 bases are TGTGCCAGCAGCTTGGCGAATAATGAAAAACTGTTTTTT.

The chain is built from TRBV5-1 and TRBJ1-1; 9 bases align to TRBD1. From germline, CDR1 is SGHRS and CDR2 YFSETQ. This CDR3 region has 14 residues. The trim removed 3 bases at V and 4 bases at J, leaving 4 bases unmatched. CDR3 protein: CASSSGQGATEAFF. CDR3 in DNA: TGCGCCAGCAGCTCGGGACAGGGTGCCACTGAAGCTTTCTTT.

The CDR3 reads CASSLVILAEQYF. The CDR3 DNA reads TGTGCCAGCAGTTTAGTGATCCTAGCCGAGCAGTACTTC. The rearrangement links TRBV12-3 or TRBV12-4 to TRBJ2-7, with D maybe TRBD2 (5 bases). The CDR3 has 13 amino acids. The V gene lost 1 base and the J gene lost 6 bases, with 10 bases spanning the gap.

The CDR3 DNA sequence: TGTGCCAGCAGCCCAAAGGGGGGGGTCCTCAATGGCTACACCTTC. Amino acids: CASSPKGGVLNGYTF. The rearrangement uses TRBV7-2 and TRBJ1-2, with D perhaps matching TRBD1 (6 bases). Germline V CDR1 and CDR2: SGHTA, FQGNSA. This CDR3 is built from 15 residues. V was shortened by 5 bases and J by 6 bases, with 19 bases between the two germline ends.

The DNA of the CDR3 is TGTGCCAGCAGTCTTGGACAGGATACAAAAGCTTTCTTT. Protein product: CASSLGQDTKAFF. The V call is TRBV6-1, the J call TRBJ1-1; 7 bases are shared with TRBD1. After removal of 5 bases from V and 9 bases from J, the junction contained 9 bases not matched to a gene. CDR1 and CDR2 (germline): MNHNS, SASEGT. CDR3 length: 13 amino acids.

This clonotype was counted only a few times. The chain carries TRBV7-8 and TRBJ1-5, with D possibly being TRBD1 (5 bases). Germline CDR1 and CDR2: SGHVS and FQNEAQ. V lost 5 bases and J 6 bases, leaving 11 bases between the germline ends. The CDR3 contains 13 residues. CDR3 in amino acids: CASSVSGSQPQHF. DNA for the CDR3: TGTGCCAGCAGCGTTTCAGGGAGTCAGCCCCAGCATTTT.

This clonotype was found a few times. The chain joins TRBV4-2 to TRBJ2-7; 7 bases match TRBD2. V lost 3 bases, J lost 2 bases, and 7 bases stayed unmatched. From germline, CDR1 is LGHNA and CDR2 YNFKEQ. The CDR3 is made up of 15 amino acids. CDR3 in DNA: TGTGCCAGCAGCCAGGAGATGGCGGGGGCCTACGAGCAGTACTTC. It yields the protein CASSQEMAGAYEQYF.

This clonotype was counted only a few times. The chain couples TRBV12-3 or TRBV12-4 to TRBJ1-5; weak D call: TRBD1 (6 bases). The V end lost 3 bases, the J end lost 7 bases, and 13 bases lay between the germline ends. This CDR3 contains 14 residues. DNA for the CDR3: TGTGCCAGCAGTTTGTACGCAGGGGAACAGCCCCAGCATTTT. Protein product: CASSLYAGEQPQHF.

The genes are TRBV6-6 and TRBJ2-5; no definite D call. V lost 6 bases and J lost 5, with 7 bases in between. Germline V gives CDR1 MNHNY, CDR2 SVGAGI (reference sequence). This CDR3 is 11 amino acids long. CDR3 region: CASSKSETQYF. As DNA, the CDR3 is TGTGCCAGCAGCAAAAGCGAGACCCAGTACTTC.

The chain links TRBV5-1 to TRBJ2-1; either TRBD1 or TRBD2 may supply D (5 bases each). The germline gives CDR1 SGHRS, CDR2 YFSETQ. The CDR3 extends over 15 amino acids. V was shortened by 4 bases and J by 9 bases, with 20 bases between the two germline ends. The DNA for the CDR3 is TGCGCCAGCAGCCTGGAAAGATCGGGGCAAACTGAGCAGTTCTTC. Translating it yields CASSLERSGQTEQFF.

The chain couples TRBV27 to TRBJ2-7; the match to TRBD1 covers 9 bases. CDR3 size: 14 residues. With 6 bases clipped from V and 8 bases from J, the junction kept 11 bases outside the gene matches. Germline lookup yields CDR1 MNHEY and CDR2 SMNVEV (reference sequence). DNA of the CDR3: TGTGCCAGCAGCCGCGGGACAGGGCAACTGAAGCAGTACTTC. Protein product: CASSRGTGQLKQYF.

This clonotype was counted between two and nine times. V usage is TRBV5-1 and J usage is TRBJ2-3, with D maybe TRBD2 (6 bases). Germline V gene sequence: CDR1 SGHRS, CDR2 YFSETQ. The CDR3 totals 14 residues. V lost 4 bases and J 2 bases, leaving 11 bases between the germline ends. In DNA form, the CDR3 reads TGCGCCAGCAGCGCAGGACTATACACAGATACGCAGTATTTT. It encodes CASSAGLYTDTQYF.

The sample holds a few counts of this clonotype. This sequence joins TRBV11-2 and TRBJ1-2; D call uncertain. The CDR3 totals 13 residues. Germline V gene lookup returns CDR1 SGHAT and CDR2 FQNNGV. Trimming took off 6 bases at V and 8 bases at J, with 16 bases between the two ends. CDR3 residues: CASSYRALGGYTF. The CDR3 region has the DNA TGTGCCAGCAGTTACCGGGCCCTCGGGGGCTACACCTTC. Filled out from reference TRBV11-2 and TRBJ1-2, the complete variable domain reads EAGVAQSPRYKIIEKRQSVAFWCNPISGHATLYWYQQILGQGPKLLIQFQNNGVVDDSQLPKDRFSAERLKGVDSTLKIQPAKLEDSAVYLCASSYRALGGYTFGSGTRLTVV.

This rearrangement joins TRBV3-1 to TRBJ1-2, with 9 bases matching TRBD1. The CDR3 contains 15 residues. In germline, CDR1 is LGHDT, CDR2 YNNKEL (reference sequence). The V and J ends lost 3 bases and 8 bases, in that order; junction bases with no gene match: 10. The CDR3 sequence: CASSQMGTGRSGYTF. The CDR3 DNA follows: TGTGCCAGCAGCCAGATGGGGACAGGGAGAAGCGGCTACACCTTC.

This clonotype was counted between two and nine times. The J gene is TRBJ2-7, the V gene TRBV7-2; D gene ambiguous. Between the trimmed V and J ends, which lost 5 bases and 2 bases, there was a span of 10 bases. Germline CDR1 reads SGHTA; CDR2 reads FQGNSA. The CDR3 is 13 amino acids. The CDR3 protein is CASSLWTTYEQYF. The CDR3 DNA is TGTGCCAGCAGCCTATGGACCACCTACGAGCAGTACTTC.

The chain carries TRBV6-2 or TRBV6-3 and TRBJ2-2, with 9 bases identical to TRBD1. Trimming cost V 7 bases and J 3 bases; bases outside gene matches: 9. Per germline, CDR1 MNHEY and CDR2 SVGEGT. The CDR3 sequence is 16 residues long. DNA of the CDR3: TGTGCCAGCACCGGGACAGGGTGGGGTGACACCGGGGAGCTGTTTTTT. Translation gives CASTGTGWGDTGELFF.

The V and J genes are TRBV3-1 and TRBJ2-3; D gene ambiguous. Deletions cut 1 base from V and 3 bases from J, with 14 bases between. The germline V gene encodes CDR1 LGHDT and CDR2 YNNKEL (reference sequence). This CDR3 has 16 residues. The CDR3 spells CASSQAQVWDTDTQYF. The CDR3 nucleotides are TGTGCCAGCAGCCAAGCTCAGGTTTGGGATACAGATACGCAGTATTTT.

A few counts support this clonotype. The chain is built from TRBV20-1 and TRBJ1-5; 8 bases match TRBD1. This CDR3 spans 14 amino acids. Germline assignment: CDR1 DFQATT and CDR2 SNEGSKA (reference sequence). V lost 5 bases and J lost 4; bases outside the gene matches: 7. The CDR3: CSAGTDRVNQPQHF. CDR3 nucleotides: TGCAGTGCTGGAACGGACAGGGTGAATCAGCCCCAGCATTTT.

The count of this clonotype is one. The chain uses TRBV20-1 and TRBJ2-3, with TRBD2 matching 10 bases. The germline V gene has CDR1 DFQATT and CDR2 SNEGSKA (reference sequence). Trimming at V came to 5 bases and at J to 1 base, leaving 6 bases not matched to a gene. This CDR3 has 15 residues. CDR3 nucleotides: TGCAGTGCTCGAAAACTAGCGGGGCGCACAGATACGCAGTATTTT. Translated: CSARKLAGRTDTQYF.

This clonotype occurred a few times. The gene calls are TRBV9 and TRBJ1-1, with TRBD1 matching 10 bases. The germline gives CDR1 SGDLS, CDR2 YYNGEE. The CDR3 runs to 15 residues. The junction had 7 bases not matched to a gene; V was cut back by 3 bases and J by 5 bases. CDR3 in DNA: TGTGCCAGCAGCGACCTCCGGGACAGGGGAACTGAAGCTTTCTTT. Translating gives CASSDLRDRGTEAFF.

This clonotype was detected a few times. This rearrangement joins TRBV6-2 or TRBV6-3 to TRBJ2-7, with TRBD1 matching over 7 bases. The CDR3 length is 14 residues. The V gene end was trimmed by 6 bases and the J gene end by 1 base; junction bases not matched to a gene: 6. Germline assignment: CDR1 MNHEY and CDR2 SVGEGT. CDR3 loop: CASRGGTGSYEQYF. In nucleotides, the CDR3 is TGTGCCAGCAGAGGGGGCACAGGGTCCTACGAGCAGTACTTC.

This clonotype was counted once. CDR3 amino acids: CASSWNRDPVDEQYF. Here the CDR3 DNA reads TGTGCCAGCAGCTGGAACCGGGACCCAGTGGACGAGCAGTACTTC. The rearrangement uses TRBV7-2 and TRBJ2-7; possibly TRBD1 or TRBD2 for D (5 bases each). CDR1 is SGHTA and CDR2 is FQGNSA in the germline V gene. V was trimmed by 4 bases and J by 5 bases, leaving 18 bases between them. CDR3 length equals 15 residues.

This clonotype has a handful of counts. The V gene is TRBV6-2 or TRBV6-3, the J gene TRBJ2-2; 7 bases fit TRBD1. The V segment lost 2 bases and the J segment 4 bases; nucleotides outside the gene matches: 10. The V gene's germline CDR1 is MNHEY and CDR2 SVGEGT. The CDR3 extends over 17 amino acids. This CDR3 is CASSYRSDRVLTGELFF. The CDR3 DNA sequence: TGTGCCAGCAGTTACCGGTCCGACAGGGTTCTCACCGGGGAGCTGTTTTTT.

This clonotype was detected only a few times. V usage is TRBV7-3 and J usage is TRBJ2-5; unclear D gene. Germline V gene lookup returns CDR1 SGHTA and CDR2 FQGTGA. This CDR3 has 15 amino acids. Trimming removed 4 bases at V and 4 bases at J, with 16 bases between. In DNA, the CDR3 is TGTGCCAGCAGCTCGGCGCCAGGTAACGGAGAGACCCAGTACTTC. Amino acid sequence: CASSSAPGNGETQYF.

This clonotype was counted a few times. The J gene is TRBJ1-5, the V gene TRBV20-1; D is unclear. CDR1 and CDR2 from the germline V gene are DFQATT and SNEGSKA (reference sequence). This CDR3 has 14 amino acids. V was cut by 0 bases and J by 2 bases, with 8 bases left in between. The CDR3 is CSARDTHRNQPQHF. In DNA, the CDR3 is TGCAGTGCTAGAGATACCCACCGCAATCAGCCCCAGCATTTT.

The V gene is TRBV5-4, the J gene TRBJ2-3, with D possibly matching TRBD1 (5 bases). V lost 0 bases, J lost 0 bases, and 23 bases lay in between. The CDR3 contains 20 residues. Germline V gene data show CDR1 as SGHNT and CDR2 as YYREEE (reference sequence). The CDR3 DNA is TGTGCCAGCAGCTTGGTTTCAGGGAACCGGAGACTTCCTAGCACAGATACGCAGTATTTT. As protein: CASSLVSGNRRLPSTDTQYF.

This clonotype was counted between two and nine times. CDR3 DNA: TGTGCCAGCAGCTTGGAGTTAAGACAGGGTAGCACAGATACGCAGTATTTT. This codes for CASSLELRQGSTDTQYF. The chain has TRBV5-8 and TRBJ2-3; 7 bases match TRBD1. Germline CDR1 is SGHTS and CDR2 is YDEGEE. This CDR3 is 17 amino acids long. V lost 0 bases to trimming and J lost 0 bases; unmatched junction nucleotides: 7.

The chain uses TRBV7-9 and TRBJ1-2, with D possibly matching TRBD1 (5 bases). Trimming removed 6 bases from V and 4 bases from J, with 9 bases in between. This CDR3 is built from 12 residues. Germline CDR1 is SEHNR and CDR2 is FQNEAQ (reference sequence). CDR3: CASSPGLYGYTF. DNA of the CDR3: TGTGCCAGCAGTCCGGGACTCTATGGCTACACCTTC. Full variable domain (missing parts from reference TRBV7-9 and TRBJ1-2): DTGVSQNPRHKITKRGQNVTFRCDPISEHNRLYWYRQTLGQGPEFLTYFQNEAQLEKSRLLSDRFSAERPKGSFSTLEIQRTEQGDSAMYLCASSPGLYGYTFGSGTRLTVV.

CDR3: CASSLPGSRGYTF. The CDR3 DNA is TGCGCCAGCAGCCTTCCGGGATCCCGGGGCTACACCTTC. The chain joins TRBV4-1 to TRBJ1-2; no firm D call. The germline gives CDR1 MGHRA, CDR2 YSYEKL. This CDR3 has 13 amino acids. V was cut by 4 bases and J by 8 bases, with 14 bases left in between.

The genes are TRBV6-5 and TRBJ1-3; D might be TRBD1 (5 bases). V was shortened by 0 bases and J by 0 bases, with 15 bases between the two germline ends. CDR3 length: 18 residues. Germline V gene data show CDR1 as MNHEY and CDR2 as SVGAGI. CDR3 sequence: CASSYSIRTGTSGNTIYF. In nucleotides, the CDR3 is TGTGCCAGCAGTTACTCGATTCGTACAGGCACCTCTGGAAACACCATATATTTT.

This clonotype was seen a handful of times. The chain carries TRBV24-1 and TRBJ2-1; maybe TRBD1 (5 bases). The CDR3 has 14 residues. Trimming cost V 4 bases and J 1 base, with 7 bases left between them. The germline CDR1 and CDR2 sequences are KGHDR and SFDVKD. The CDR3 loop reads CATSESGSYNEQFF. The CDR3 nucleotides are TGTGCCACCAGTGAGTCAGGGTCCTACAATGAGCAGTTCTTC.